Below, 17 T cell receptor beta chains from the same sample are listed, as sequenced in a study of blood T cell repertoires in COVID-19. The method was immunoSEQ multiplex PCR; TCRdb's version includes in-frame clones alone and lacks a portion of them. The top ten hold roughly 5.3% of the sample, which has 200,000 to 250,000 clones, approximately 85% seen once. Source material: peripheral blood. The source is a man aged 50-60 years with COVID-19, enrolled during active disease.

CDR3 bases: TGCAGTGCCCCCACTTTTGGTGAGCAGTACTTC. It translates to CSAPTFGEQYF. This rearrangement joins TRBV20-1 to TRBJ2-7, with unresolved D. The CDR3 spans 11 residues. Germline V gives CDR1 DFQATT, CDR2 SNEGSKA (reference sequence). V lost 6 bases and J 7 bases, leaving 13 bases between the germline ends.

The sample holds one count of this clone. The rearrangement joins TRBV24-1 to TRBJ1-6; D perhaps matches TRBD1 (6 bases). Germline CDR1 reads KGHDR; CDR2 reads SFDVKD. This CDR3 has 15 residues. The V gene lost 3 bases and the J gene lost 7 bases, with 12 bases spanning the gap. For the CDR3, the DNA is TGTGCCACCAGTGATACCGGGACACCAAATTCACCCCTCCACTTT. Its protein product is CATSDTGTPNSPLHF.

This sequence joins TRBV3-1 (or the pseudogene TRBV3-2) and TRBJ2-3, with D possibly TRBD2 on 5 matching bases. V dropped 4 bases and J dropped 2 bases, with 13 bases sitting between them. Germline CDR1 LGHDT, CDR2 YNNKEL (reference sequence). This CDR3 has 15 residues. The chain's CDR3 is CASSPGSGLTDTQYF. The CDR3 DNA follows: TGTGCCAGCAGCCCTGGGAGCGGACTCACAGATACGCAGTATTTT.

The chain employs TRBV7-2 and TRBJ2-5, with 8 bases identical to TRBD2. The V segment lost 3 bases and the J segment 2 bases; nucleotides outside the gene matches: 5. Germline assignment: CDR1 SGHTA and CDR2 FQGNSA. The CDR3 consists of 15 residues. CDR3 bases: TGTGCCAGCAGCTTCGTAGCGGGGCCTCAAGAGACCCAGTACTTC. Translation: CASSFVAGPQETQYF.

The CDR3 protein is CASSPRGPSQHEQFF. The CDR3 DNA follows: TGTGCCAGCAGCCCGAGGGGGCCTAGCCAACATGAGCAGTTCTTC. The chain combines TRBV11-2 with TRBJ2-1; 7 bases fit TRBD1. J was trimmed by 8 bases and V by 5 bases; bases with no gene match: 12. From germline, CDR1 is SGHAT and CDR2 FQNNGV. CDR3 length: 15 residues.

The chain joins TRBV5-6 to TRBJ2-5; TRBD1 matches 7 bases. The CDR3 is 15 amino acids. The J segment lost 5 bases and the V segment lost 2 bases, leaving 9 bases of the junction unmatched. The germline V gene has CDR1 SGHDT and CDR2 YYEEEE. This CDR3 is CASSLPGGMWETQYF. CDR3 coding DNA: TGTGCCAGCAGCTTACCAGGGGGAATGTGGGAGACCCAGTACTTC.

The chain employs TRBV29-1 and TRBJ1-4, with D unresolved. The CDR3 extends over 16 amino acids. The V gene lost 1 base and the J gene lost 7 bases, with 19 bases spanning the gap. The germline CDR1 and CDR2 sequences are SQVTM and ANQGSEA. CDR3 sequence: CSVEGPREGGIEKLFF. DNA of the CDR3: TGCAGCGTTGAAGGTCCCCGGGAGGGAGGAATTGAAAAACTGTTTTTT. Full variable domain (outside the CDR3, taken from reference TRBV29-1 and TRBJ1-4): SAVISQKPSRDICQRGTSLTIQCQVDSQVTMMFWYRQQPGQSLTLIATANQGSEATYESGFVIDKFPISRPNLTFSTLTVSNMSPEDSSIYLCSVEGPREGGIEKLFFGSGTQLSVL.

The V and J genes are TRBV10-1 and TRBJ2-1, with D possibly TRBD2 on 5 matching bases. The CDR3 runs 13 residues. V was cut by 8 bases and J by 7 bases, with 15 bases left in between. Germline CDR1 reads WNHNN; CDR2 reads SYGVQD (reference sequence). The CDR3 DNA reads TGCGCCAGCGGAGTCCCCGGAGGAAATGAGCAGTTCTTC. This codes for CASGVPGGNEQFF.

This rearrangement joins TRBV2 to TRBJ2-6, with TRBD1 matching over 7 bases. After removal of 6 bases from V and 1 base from J, the junction contained 3 bases not matched to a gene. The CDR3 consists of 15 residues. Germline lookup yields CDR1 SNHLY and CDR2 FYNNEI. The CDR3 loop reads CASRGQRSGANVLTF. The CDR3 DNA follows: TGTGCCAGCAGGGGACAGAGATCTGGGGCCAACGTCCTGACTTTC.

This clone appeared a single time. The chain is built from TRBV2 and TRBJ1-5; 7 bases map to TRBD1. This CDR3 region has 15 residues. Germline V CDR1 and CDR2: SNHLY, FYNNEI. Unmatched junction bases numbered 8, after V lost 6 bases and J lost 3 bases. CDR3 sequence (DNA): TGTGCCAGCAGAGAGGGGGCAGGGACCAATCAGCCCCAGCATTTT. It yields the protein CASREGAGTNQPQHF.

V is TRBV5-4 and J is TRBJ2-1, with unresolved D. V dropped 7 bases and J dropped 2 bases, with 16 bases sitting between them. CDR1 is SGHNT, CDR2 YYREEE, per germline (reference sequence). The CDR3 is 15 amino acids. For the CDR3, the DNA is TGTGCCAGCGGCCCAAGACAAACCGCCTACAATGAGCAGTTCTTC. Translation: CASGPRQTAYNEQFF.

V gene TRBV2 combines with J gene TRBJ1-4; TRBD1 might be the D (5 bases). From germline, CDR1 is SNHLY and CDR2 FYNNEI. The germline V and J ends were trimmed by 3 bases and 8 bases, with 16 bases remaining between them. The CDR3 consists of 15 residues. CDR3 sequence reads: CASSDGEGHEEKLFF. CDR3 coding DNA: TGTGCCAGCAGTGATGGTGAAGGACACGAGGAAAAACTGTTTTTT. Full variable domain (remainder filled in from reference TRBV2 and TRBJ1-4): EPEVTQTPSHQVTQMGQEVILRCVPISNHLYFYWYRQILGQKVEFLVSFYNNEISEKSEIFDDQFSVERPDGSNFTLKIRSTKLEDSAMYFCASSDGEGHEEKLFFGSGTQLSVL.

V is TRBV19 and J is TRBJ2-5; 10 nucleotides match TRBD2. The V segment lost 3 bases and the J segment 2 bases; nucleotides outside the gene matches: 6. Germline V gene data show CDR1 as LNHDA and CDR2 as SQIVND (reference sequence). The CDR3 covers 16 residues. The CDR3 DNA is TGTGCCAGTAGTATCGTTAGCGGGGGGAGGCAAGAGACCCAGTACTTC. Translation: CASSIVSGGRQETQYF.

Only one count was recorded for this clone. V is TRBV19 and J is TRBJ1-5, with a weak D call TRBD1 (5 bases). The CDR3 runs 16 residues. From germline, CDR1 is LNHDA and CDR2 SQIVND (reference sequence). V lost 0 bases, J lost 1 base, and 10 bases lay in between. The CDR3 region is CASSIEPQGSNQPQHF. The CDR3 DNA reads TGTGCCAGTAGTATAGAACCGCAGGGAAGCAATCAGCCCCAGCATTTT.

The chain combines TRBV11-2 with TRBJ1-6, with D hard to call. The CDR3 is 16 residues long. The V end was cut by 2 bases, the J end by 7 bases, with 15 bases between. From germline, CDR1 is SGHAT and CDR2 FQNNGV. CDR3 nucleotide sequence: TGTGCCAGCAGCTTAAACCTCGGCCGGGGAAATTCACCCCTCCACTTT. Residues: CASSLNLGRGNSPLHF.

This chain connects TRBV25-1 to TRBJ1-5; D gene unclear. Germline V gene sequence: CDR1 MGHDK, CDR2 SYGVNS. This CDR3 comprises 15 residues. The V gene lost 3 bases and the J gene lost 9 bases, with 18 bases spanning the gap. Here the CDR3 reads CASSDTANWGGPQHF. The CDR3 region has the DNA TGTGCCAGCAGTGATACCGCCAACTGGGGAGGGCCCCAGCATTTT.

The V call is TRBV19, the J call TRBJ2-1, with 10 bases fitting TRBD2. The CDR3 is 14 residues long. The V segment lost 7 bases and the J segment 7 bases; nucleotides outside the gene matches: 7. Per the germline V gene, CDR1 is LNHDA and CDR2 is SQIVND (reference sequence). CDR3 amino acids: CASTPLAGVNEQFF. In DNA form, the CDR3 reads TGTGCCAGTACCCCTCTAGCGGGGGTAAATGAGCAGTTCTTC. The whole variable domain, filled in from reference TRBV19 and TRBJ2-1, reads DGGITQSPKYLFRKEGQNVTLSCEQNLNHDAMYWYRQDPGQGLRLIYYSQIVNDFQKGDIAEGYSVSREKKESFPLTVTSAQKNPTAFYLCASTPLAGVNEQFFGPGTRLTVL.